The 2 T cell receptor beta chains below all came from one sample that was sequenced in a study of blood T cell repertoires in COVID-19. The assay was immunoSEQ multiplex PCR, and TCRdb's table has in-frame clones only and misses some. Here the sample spans fewer than 250,000 clones, 65% to 85% being singletons. The sequenced sample was PBMCs or T cells enriched from blood (not recorded which). These receptors came from a woman under 40 who had recovered from COVID-19.

The gene calls are TRBV3-1 (or the pseudogene TRBV3-2) and TRBJ1-1; D gene unclear. The V end lost 2 bases, the J end lost 1 base, and 14 bases lay between the germline ends. In germline, CDR1 is LGHDT, CDR2 YNNKEL (reference sequence). This CDR3 is built from 16 residues. In DNA form, the CDR3 reads TGTGCCAGCAGCCAAAGTGCCCACGTGAGGAACACTGAAGCTTTCTTT. Its translation: CASSQSAHVRNTEAFF.

This sequence joins TRBV5-1 and TRBJ1-2; D gene ambiguous. Trimming took 0 bases from V and 4 from J, leaving 10 bases between them. The CDR3 length is 14 residues. From germline, CDR1 is SGHRS and CDR2 YFSETQ. CDR3 residues: CASSLDEVVYGYTF. CDR3 DNA sequence: TGCGCCAGCAGCTTGGATGAGGTCGTCTATGGCTACACCTTC.